This paragraph covers one TCR beta chain sequence. This specimen includes other DNA sequences encoding the same CDR3. Sequenced by immunoSEQ multiplex PCR; TCRdb stores in-frame clones only, minus some. Of around 7,700 clones listed, 86% were seen once; the top ten hold around 1.7%. Looked up from germline, CDR1 is SGHRS and CDR2 is YFSETQ. J lost 3 bases, V lost 5 bases, and 11 bases had no gene match. This CDR3 comprises 16 residues. These data come from a study of PD-1 blockade in classical Hodgkin lymphoma. Each patient relapsed following autologous stem cell transplantation, and prior brentuximab vedotin exposure differed. The CD4+ T cells used were purified from thawed PBMCs through magnetic negative selection. Complete response, partial response or progressive disease were the best responses.

This chain joins TRBV5-1 and TRBJ2-1; the match to TRBD1 covers 7 bases. The sequences come from CD4+ T cells from blood, collected at baseline. This clonotype was sampled from a human donor with classical Hodgkin lymphoma. The CDR3 is CASRPQPGQIYNEQFF. The CDR3 DNA reads TGCGCCAGCAGACCTCAACCGGGACAGATCTACAATGAGCAGTTCTTC.